Given below is one T cell receptor (beta chain) in context. What it recognizes is unknown. This record belongs to a study of T-cell reconstitution after alpha-beta-depleted transplantation in children. Study observations and caveats: Several patients had high TCRbeta diversity at day 60; it came from surviving recipient T cells and thymic progenitors.

Using unique molecular identifiers, the investigators prepared the TCRbeta library. TCRdb analysed the PCR reads with MiXCR anew, one entry per CDR3 protein. The sample lists under 150,000 distinct CDR3 sequences, about 9.9% occurring once. Trimming stripped 0 bases from V and 2 bases from J, with 10 bases between. CDR3 size: 15 residues. The germline gives CDR1 ENHRY, CDR2 SYGVKD. This TCR came from a girl under two years old who had a stem cell transplant for combined immunodeficiency, so the T cells may come from the graft donor. This chain connects TRBV10-3 to TRBJ1-2, with a tentative D call TRBD1 (5 bases). Sample: PBMCs, mostly from graft donor cells, taken 180 days after TCRalphabeta/CD19-depleted stem cell transplant. In nucleotides, the CDR3 is TGTGCCATCAGTGAGTCCCAGGGTCGGAACTATGGCTACACCTTC. It yields the protein CAISESQGRNYGYTF.